Listed here are 16 T cell receptor beta chains from one sample, sequenced in a study of T cell responses to AZD1222 COVID-19 vaccine. Produced via immunoSEQ multiplex PCR; TCRdb's table is partial and in-frame only. The repertoire holds around 28,000 clones, with 78% as singletons. Material: peripheral blood, obtained on day 0 of AZD1222 vaccination. The source of these receptors is an adult in good health.

This clone was recorded a few times. The chain employs TRBV18 and TRBJ2-1; D unclear. Per germline, CDR1 KGHSH and CDR2 LQKENI. The V gene lost 6 bases and the J gene lost 3 bases, with 15 bases spanning the gap. This CDR3 has 15 amino acids. CDR3 sequence: CASSQAPAGYNEQFF. In DNA, the CDR3 is TGTGCCAGCTCCCAGGCCCCGGCTGGCTACAATGAGCAGTTCTTC.

The J gene is TRBJ2-5, the V gene TRBV10-3; D uncertain. Germline CDR1 is ENHRY and CDR2 is SYGVKD. V shed 3 bases and J shed 5 bases, with 4 bases lying between them. The CDR3 covers 11 residues. The chain's CDR3 is CAISDRETQYF. The CDR3 region has the DNA TGTGCCATCAGTGACAGGGAGACCCAGTACTTC.

The chain employs TRBV4-3 and TRBJ1-5; the D gene is possibly TRBD1 (5 bases). There are 15 residues in the CDR3. Trimming took off 6 bases at V and 6 bases at J, with 18 bases between the two ends. From germline, CDR1 is LGHNA and CDR2 YSLEER. The CDR3 coding sequence is TGCGCCAGCAGTCTTGTCGGGGGTATCGGTCAGCCCCAGCATTTT. Translated: CASSLVGGIGQPQHF.

The V call is TRBV7-9, the J call TRBJ2-3; D call uncertain. Germline V gene data show CDR1 as SEHNR and CDR2 as FQNEAQ (reference sequence). The CDR3 contains 14 residues. V was clipped by 0 bases and J by 6 bases, with 10 bases between them. The chain's CDR3 is CASSLAGSRDTQYF. The CDR3, as DNA: TGTGCCAGCAGCTTAGCCGGGTCGAGGGATACGCAGTATTTT.

The chain joins TRBV5-8 to TRBJ2-1; 15 positions agree with TRBD2. CDR3 length: 19 amino acids. V trimming: 2 bases; J trimming: 9 bases; junction bases outside the gene matches: 15. The germline CDR1 and CDR2 sequences are SGHTS and YDEGEE. The CDR3 spells CASSFVGLAGGQDGGEQFF. CDR3 coding DNA: TGTGCCAGCAGCTTTGTCGGACTAGCGGGGGGGCAGGACGGCGGTGAGCAGTTCTTC.

This clone was found a few times. This chain links TRBV5-1 with TRBJ2-5; the match to TRBD1 covers 9 bases. Trimming cost V 4 bases and J 5 bases; bases outside gene matches: 12. CDR1 and CDR2 (germline): SGHRS, YFSETQ. The CDR3 totals 16 residues. CDR3 bases: TGCGCCAGCAGCCCTACGCTGACAGGGGGTCGGGAGACCCAGTACTTC. Amino acids: CASSPTLTGGRETQYF.

The chain uses TRBV6-5 and TRBJ2-7, with a weak D call TRBD1 (5 bases). Trimming left V 5 bases short and J 7 bases short, with 15 bases between. The CDR3 loop spans 13 amino acids. The germline CDR1 and CDR2 sequences are MNHEY and SVGAGI. CDR3 loop: CASSSRGRREQYF. In nucleotides, the CDR3 is TGTGCCAGCAGTAGTAGGGGCCGTCGGGAGCAGTACTTC.

The rearrangement uses TRBV6-5 and TRBJ1-6, with D possibly matching TRBD1 (5 bases). CDR1 and CDR2 from the germline V gene are MNHEY and SVGAGI. V was cut by 7 bases and J by 9 bases, with 16 bases left in between. This CDR3 is built from 14 residues. CDR3 loop: CASTPGDAVSPLHF. The CDR3 DNA sequence: TGTGCCAGCACTCCCGGGGACGCAGTTTCACCCCTCCACTTT.

The gene calls are TRBV6-1 and TRBJ1-6, with D uncertain. The CDR3 has 15 residues. Germline loops: CDR1 MNHNS, CDR2 SASEGT. With 1 base removed from V and 2 bases from J, the gap between germline ends came to 6 bases. The DNA for the CDR3 is TGTGCCAGCAGTGAAGGCAGTGCCTATAATTCACCCCTCCACTTT. Protein product: CASSEGSAYNSPLHF.

V is TRBV29-1 and J is TRBJ1-1; D unclear. V lost 5 bases and J 1 base, leaving 14 bases between the germline ends. The germline V gene has CDR1 SQVTM and CDR2 ANQGSEA. The CDR3 runs 14 residues. CDR3: CSVPSAETNTEAFF. CDR3 nucleotides: TGCAGCGTTCCATCGGCAGAAACGAACACTGAAGCTTTCTTT. Full variable domain (remainder filled in from reference TRBV29-1 and TRBJ1-1): SAVISQKPSRDICQRGTSLTIQCQVDSQVTMMFWYRQQPGQSLTLIATANQGSEATYESGFVIDKFPISRPNLTFSTLTVSNMSPEDSSIYLCSVPSAETNTEAFFGQGTRLTVV.

The chain carries TRBV2 and TRBJ2-7, with D perhaps matching TRBD1 (6 bases). The CDR3 has 14 amino acids. Germline V gene data show CDR1 as SNHLY and CDR2 as FYNNEI. V shed 5 bases and J shed 2 bases, with 13 bases lying between them. The CDR3: CASSPGHLTYEQYF. The CDR3 DNA reads as TGTGCCAGCAGTCCGGGACACTTAACCTACGAGCAGTACTTC.

V usage is TRBV27 and J usage is TRBJ1-4; 8 bases are a match to TRBD1. The CDR3 consists of 14 residues. V shed 2 bases and J 8 bases; nucleotides not matched to a gene: 4. Germline CDR1 reads MNHEY; CDR2 reads SMNVEV (reference sequence). This CDR3 is CASSLEQGGEKLFF. The CDR3 DNA sequence: TGTGCCAGCAGTTTAGAACAGGGGGGCGAAAAACTGTTTTTT.

This sequence joins TRBV30 and TRBJ1-1; the D is unclear. Germline V gives CDR1 GTSNPN, CDR2 SVGIG (reference sequence). Trimming removed 8 bases at V and 4 bases at J, with 14 bases between. The CDR3 spans 12 residues. The CDR3 region has the DNA TGTGCCGCCGAAAGATGGGGCACTGAAGCTTTCTTT. This sequence encodes CAAERWGTEAFF.

The chain combines TRBV2 with TRBJ1-2; TRBD1 is a possible D gene (5 bases). V was pared by 7 bases and J by 2 bases, with 14 bases between. Germline V gene lookup returns CDR1 SNHLY and CDR2 FYNNEI. The CDR3 is made up of 14 amino acids. The CDR3 here is CASMPYQGNYGYTF. The CDR3 DNA sequence: TGTGCCAGCATGCCGTATCAGGGAAACTATGGCTACACCTTC.

V and J are TRBV4-1 and TRBJ2-7; TRBD2 matches 11 bases. Looked up from germline, CDR1 is MGHRA and CDR2 is YSYEKL. This CDR3 is 15 amino acids long. Trimming removed 5 bases from V and 2 bases from J; junction bases left unmatched: 5. CDR3 protein: CASSVGLAGTYEQYF. The DNA for the CDR3 is TGCGCCAGCAGCGTCGGACTAGCGGGCACCTACGAGCAGTACTTC.

The J gene is TRBJ1-4, the V gene TRBV7-8, with TRBD1 identical over 7 bases. From germline, CDR1 is SGHVS and CDR2 FQNEAQ. CDR3 size: 14 residues. V shed 5 bases and J 7 bases; nucleotides not matched to a gene: 7. CDR3 residues: CASSRGPGGEKLFF. The DNA of the CDR3 is TGTGCCAGCAGCCGAGGACCAGGGGGTGAAAAACTGTTTTTT.